This entry lists 3 T cell receptor beta chains sequenced from one sample in a study of blood T cell repertoires in COVID-19. Measured with immunoSEQ multiplex PCR; TCRdb has only the in-frame clones, and not every one. The repertoire consists of around 340,000 clones, with roughly 90% occurring once and the leading ten covering 3.9%. The specimen was peripheral blood. The receptors shown here come from a woman in her fifties or sixties with COVID-19, enrolled during active disease.

This clone was counted a single time. J is TRBJ1-2 and V is TRBV7-9; D remains ambiguous. The V gene lost 1 base and the J gene lost 5 bases, with 8 bases spanning the gap. The CDR3 is 13 residues long. Germline V gene data show CDR1 as SEHNR and CDR2 as FQNEAQ (reference sequence). The CDR3 coding sequence is TGTGCCAGCAGCTTAGACAGAATTTATGGCTACACCTTC. This encodes CASSLDRIYGYTF.

V and J are TRBV19 and TRBJ1-5, with TRBD1 identical over 8 bases. With V trimmed by 3 bases and J by 7 bases, 14 bases remained unmatched. The germline V gene has CDR1 LNHDA and CDR2 SQIVND (reference sequence). This CDR3 comprises 17 residues. This chain's CDR3 is CASSIYHRGGFRQPQHF. The DNA of the CDR3 is TGTGCCAGTAGTATTTATCACAGGGGGGGGTTTAGGCAGCCCCAGCATTTT.

The chain is built from TRBV7-9 and TRBJ2-7, with D tentatively TRBD2 (5 bases). Trimming stripped 8 bases from V and 1 base from J, with 9 bases between. The V gene's germline CDR1 is SEHNR and CDR2 FQNEAQ (reference sequence). The CDR3 extends over 12 amino acids. CDR3 sequence: CASGGGSYEQYF. CDR3 sequence (DNA): TGTGCCAGCGGAGGCGGATCCTACGAGCAGTACTTC.